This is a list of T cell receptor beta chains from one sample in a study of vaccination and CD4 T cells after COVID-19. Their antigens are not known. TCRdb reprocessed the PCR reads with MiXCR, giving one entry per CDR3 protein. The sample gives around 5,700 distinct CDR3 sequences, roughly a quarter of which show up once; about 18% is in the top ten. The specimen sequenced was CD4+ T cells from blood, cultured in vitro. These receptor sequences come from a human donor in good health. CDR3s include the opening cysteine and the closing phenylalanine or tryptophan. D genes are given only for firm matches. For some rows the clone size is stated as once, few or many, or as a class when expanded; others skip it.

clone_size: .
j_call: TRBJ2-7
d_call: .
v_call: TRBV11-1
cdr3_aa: CASSPPLSRRGQNEQYF
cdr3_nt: TGTGCCAGCAGCCCCCCCCTAAGCCGCCGAGGACAGAACGAGCAGTACTTC

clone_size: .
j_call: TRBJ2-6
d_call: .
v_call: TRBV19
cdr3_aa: CASSLSSGANVLTF
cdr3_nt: TGTGCCAGTAGTCTAAGCTCTGGGGCCAACGTCCTGACTTTC

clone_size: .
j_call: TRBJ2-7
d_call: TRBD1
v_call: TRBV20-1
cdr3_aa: CSARDPGQAATYEQYF
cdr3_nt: TGCAGTGCTAGAGATCCCGGACAGGCCGCTACCTACGAGCAGTACTTC

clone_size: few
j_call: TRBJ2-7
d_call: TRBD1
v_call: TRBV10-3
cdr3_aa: CAISAETGISYEQYF
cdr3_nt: TGTGCCATCAGTGCCGAGACAGGGATCTCCTACGAGCAGTACTTC

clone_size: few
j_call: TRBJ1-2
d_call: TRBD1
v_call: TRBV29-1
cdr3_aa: CSVDPRDRARGYTF
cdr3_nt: TGCAGCGTTGACCCCCGGGACAGGGCTAGGGGCTACACCTTC

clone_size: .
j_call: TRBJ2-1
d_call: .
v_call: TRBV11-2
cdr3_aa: CASSLALNYPNEQFF
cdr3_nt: TGTGCCAGCAGCTTAGCCCTAAACTACCCCAATGAGCAGTTCTTC

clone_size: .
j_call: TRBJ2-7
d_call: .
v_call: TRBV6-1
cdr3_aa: CASTSTPGPRLYEQYF
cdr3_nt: TGTGCCAGCACCTCAACCCCGGGACCGCGCCTGTACGAGCAGTACTTC

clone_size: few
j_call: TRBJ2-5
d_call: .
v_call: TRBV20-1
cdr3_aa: CSARTGTEEETQYF
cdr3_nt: TGCAGTGCTAGAACCGGGACGGAAGAAGAGACCCAGTACTTC

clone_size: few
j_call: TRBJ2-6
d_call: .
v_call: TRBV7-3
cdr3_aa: CATHAGKEAGANVLTF
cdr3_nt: TGTGCCACCCATGCAGGGAAAGAGGCTGGGGCCAACGTCCTGACTTTC

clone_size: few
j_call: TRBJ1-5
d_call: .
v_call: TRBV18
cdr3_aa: CASSPQNLPDQPQHF
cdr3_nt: TGTGCCAGCTCACCGCAGAACCTACCTGATCAGCCCCAGCATTTT

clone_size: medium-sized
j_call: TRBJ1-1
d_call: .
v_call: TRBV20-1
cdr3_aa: CSARRAAMNTEAFF
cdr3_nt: TGCAGTGCTAGAAGGGCAGCCATGAACACTGAAGCTTTCTTT

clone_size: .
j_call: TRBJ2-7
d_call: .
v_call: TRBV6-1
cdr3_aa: CVSSEGTAYSYEQYF
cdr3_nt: TGTGTCAGCAGTGAAGGAACGGCTTACTCCTACGAGCAGTACTTC

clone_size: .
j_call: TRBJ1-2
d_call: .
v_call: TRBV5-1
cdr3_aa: CASSLVGRILYGYTF
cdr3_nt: TGCGCCAGCAGCTTGGTTGGACGTATACTCTATGGCTACACCTTC

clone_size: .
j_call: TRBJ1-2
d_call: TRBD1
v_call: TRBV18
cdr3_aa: CASSLGTGAYYGYTF
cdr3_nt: TGTGCCAGCTCACTCGGGACAGGGGCTTACTATGGCTACACCTTC

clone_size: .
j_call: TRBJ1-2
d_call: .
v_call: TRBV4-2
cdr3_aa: CASSQEWDPGSGYTF
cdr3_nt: TGTGCCAGCAGCCAAGAGTGGGACCCTGGCAGTGGCTACACCTTC

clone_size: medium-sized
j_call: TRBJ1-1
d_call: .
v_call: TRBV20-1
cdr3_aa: CSARHSGAATEAFF
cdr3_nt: TGCAGTGCTCGCCATTCCGGGGCCGCCACTGAAGCTTTCTTT

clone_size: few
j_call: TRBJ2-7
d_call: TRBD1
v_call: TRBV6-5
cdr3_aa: CASSYGAGGHEQYF
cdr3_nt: TGTGCCAGCAGTTACGGGGCAGGGGGCCACGAGCAGTACTTC

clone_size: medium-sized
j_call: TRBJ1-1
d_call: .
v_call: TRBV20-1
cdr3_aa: CSAPRQVNTEAFF
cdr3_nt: TGCAGTGCCCCTCGACAGGTGAACACTGAAGCTTTCTTT

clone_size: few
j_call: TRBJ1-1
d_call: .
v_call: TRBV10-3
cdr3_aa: CAISERQDATEAFF
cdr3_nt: TGTGCCATCAGTGAGCGACAGGATGCCACTGAAGCTTTCTTT

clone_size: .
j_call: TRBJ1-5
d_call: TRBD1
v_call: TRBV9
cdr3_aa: CASSVGTVPNQPQHF
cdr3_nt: TGTGCCAGCAGCGTCGGGACAGTTCCCAATCAGCCCCAGCATTTT

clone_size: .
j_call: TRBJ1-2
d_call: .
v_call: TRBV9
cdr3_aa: CASSGSGDGYTF
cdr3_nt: TGTGCCAGCAGCGGCTCAGGGGATGGCTACACCTTC

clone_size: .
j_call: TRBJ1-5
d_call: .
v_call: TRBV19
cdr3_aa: CASTSTTVTPQHF
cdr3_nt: TGTGCCAGTACCTCTACGACAGTAACTCCCCAGCATTTT

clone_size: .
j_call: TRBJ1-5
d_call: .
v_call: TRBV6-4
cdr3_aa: CASCRWTQPQHF
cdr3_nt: TGTGCCAGTTGTAGATGGACTCAGCCCCAGCATTTT

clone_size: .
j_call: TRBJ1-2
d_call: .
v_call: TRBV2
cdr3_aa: CASRRFLQGDYGYTF
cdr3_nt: TGTGCCAGCAGGCGCTTTTTACAGGGAGACTATGGCTACACCTTC

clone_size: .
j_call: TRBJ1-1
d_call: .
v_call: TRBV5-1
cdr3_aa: CASSQPTGNTEAFF
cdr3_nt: TGCGCCAGCAGCCAGCCGACAGGGAACACTGAAGCTTTCTTT

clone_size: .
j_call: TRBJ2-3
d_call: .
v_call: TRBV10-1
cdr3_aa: CASFLRRSTDTQYF
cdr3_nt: TGCGCCAGCTTCTTGAGAAGAAGTACAGATACGCAGTATTTT

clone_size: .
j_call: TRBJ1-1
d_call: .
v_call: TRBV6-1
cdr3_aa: CASSRDRNTEAFF
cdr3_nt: TGTGCCAGCAGTCGCGACAGAAACACTGAAGCTTTCTTT

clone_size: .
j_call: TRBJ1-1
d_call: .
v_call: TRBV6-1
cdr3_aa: CASRVQIQNTEAFF
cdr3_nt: TGTGCCAGCAGAGTACAGATTCAGAACACTGAAGCTTTCTTT

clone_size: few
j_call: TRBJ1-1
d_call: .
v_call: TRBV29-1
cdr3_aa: CSVGPTAEAFF
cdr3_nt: TGCAGCGTCGGGCCGACAGCTGAAGCTTTCTTT

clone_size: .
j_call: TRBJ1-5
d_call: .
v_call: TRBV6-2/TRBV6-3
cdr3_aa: CASSPTTGTSNQPQHF
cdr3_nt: TGTGCCAGCAGCCCTACTACAGGGACTAGCAATCAGCCCCAGCATTTT

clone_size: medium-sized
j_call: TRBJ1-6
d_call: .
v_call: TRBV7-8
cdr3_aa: CASSLGGPGENSPLHF
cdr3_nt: TGTGCCAGCAGCTTAGGGGGTCCGGGCGAAAATTCACCCCTCCACTTT

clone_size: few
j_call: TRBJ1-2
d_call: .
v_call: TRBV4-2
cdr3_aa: CASSQDRASWGGYTF
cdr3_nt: TGTGCCAGCAGCCAAGATAGAGCCAGTTGGGGTGGCTACACCTTC

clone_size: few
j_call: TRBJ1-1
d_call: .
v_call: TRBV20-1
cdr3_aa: CSAPHLFGNTEAFF
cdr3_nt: TGCAGTGCTCCCCATCTATTTGGGAACACTGAAGCTTTCTTT

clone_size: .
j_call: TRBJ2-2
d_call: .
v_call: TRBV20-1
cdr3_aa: CSAQQINTGELFF
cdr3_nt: TGCAGTGCACAACAGATAAACACCGGGGAGCTGTTTTTT

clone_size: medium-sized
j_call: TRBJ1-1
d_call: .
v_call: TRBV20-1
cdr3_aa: CSAWGAEAFF
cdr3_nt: TGCAGTGCTTGGGGGGCTGAAGCTTTCTTT

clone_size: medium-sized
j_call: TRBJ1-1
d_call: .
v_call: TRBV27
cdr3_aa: CASTSYTEAFF
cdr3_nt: TGTGCCAGCACCTCCTACACTGAAGCTTTCTTT

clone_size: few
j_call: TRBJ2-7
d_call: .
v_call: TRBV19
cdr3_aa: CASSSQGYEQYF
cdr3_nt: TGTGCCAGTAGTAGTCAGGGATACGAGCAGTACTTC

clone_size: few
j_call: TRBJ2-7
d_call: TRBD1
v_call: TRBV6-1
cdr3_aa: CATSFYGQGSYEQYF
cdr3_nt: TGTGCCACCTCGTTTTACGGACAGGGGTCCTACGAGCAGTACTTC

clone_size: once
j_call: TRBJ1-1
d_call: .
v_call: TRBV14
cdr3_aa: CASSPRVAGMNTEAFF
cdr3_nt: TGTGCCAGCAGCCCTCGGGTGGCAGGGATGAACACTGAAGCTTTCTTT

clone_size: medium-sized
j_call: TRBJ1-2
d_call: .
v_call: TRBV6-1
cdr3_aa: CASGRDGGYTF
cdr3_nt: TGTGCCAGCGGGAGGGACGGAGGCTACACCTTC

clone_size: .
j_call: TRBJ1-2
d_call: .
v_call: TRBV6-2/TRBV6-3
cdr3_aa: CASSYSGTRGDGYTF
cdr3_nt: TGTGCCAGCAGTTATTCAGGGACCCGTGGAGATGGCTACACCTTC

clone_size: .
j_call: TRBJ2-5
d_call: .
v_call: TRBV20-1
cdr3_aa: CSARGDEKTQYF
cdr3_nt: TGCAGTGCAAGGGGGGATGAGAAGACCCAGTACTTC

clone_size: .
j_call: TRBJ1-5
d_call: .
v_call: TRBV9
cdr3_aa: CASSVDGNQPQHF
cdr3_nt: TGTGCCAGCAGCGTAGACGGCAATCAGCCCCAGCATTTT

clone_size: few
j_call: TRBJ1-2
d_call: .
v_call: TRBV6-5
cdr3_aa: CASSYQAEYGYTF
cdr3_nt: TGTGCCAGCAGTTATCAGGCTGAGTATGGCTACACCTTC

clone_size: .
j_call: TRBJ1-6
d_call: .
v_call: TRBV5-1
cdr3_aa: CASRFDGNSPLHF
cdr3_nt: TGCGCCAGCAGATTTGACGGAAATTCACCCCTCCACTTT

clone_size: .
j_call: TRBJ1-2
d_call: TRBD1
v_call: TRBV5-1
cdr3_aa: CASSDDRAGGYTF
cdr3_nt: TGCGCCAGCAGTGACGACAGGGCAGGGGGCTACACCTTC

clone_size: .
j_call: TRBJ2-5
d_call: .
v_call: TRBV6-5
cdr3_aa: CASSYFETQYF
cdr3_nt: TGTGCCAGCAGTTACTTTGAGACCCAGTACTTC

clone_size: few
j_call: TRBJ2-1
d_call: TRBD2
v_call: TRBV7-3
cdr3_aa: CASSAVAGGNNEQFF
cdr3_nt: TGTGCCAGCAGCGCGGTAGCGGGGGGAAACAATGAGCAGTTCTTC

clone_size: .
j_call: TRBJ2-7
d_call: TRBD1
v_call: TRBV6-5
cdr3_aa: CASSYVPGGYEQYF
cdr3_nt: TGTGCCAGCAGTTACGTCCCAGGGGGCTACGAGCAGTACTTC

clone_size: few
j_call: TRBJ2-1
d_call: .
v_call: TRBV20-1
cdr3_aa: CSATRGRPYNEQFF
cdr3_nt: TGCAGTGCTACTCGGGGCCGGCCGTACAATGAGCAGTTCTTC

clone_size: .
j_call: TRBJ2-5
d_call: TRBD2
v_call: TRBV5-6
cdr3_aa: CASSQGSSGRETQYF
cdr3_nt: TGTGCCAGCAGCCAAGGATCTAGCGGGAGGGAGACCCAGTACTTC

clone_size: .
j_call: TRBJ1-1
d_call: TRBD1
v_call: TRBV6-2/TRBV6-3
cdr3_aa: CASSLTSTGVDTEAFF
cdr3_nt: TGTGCCAGCAGTCTTACCTCGACAGGGGTTGACACTGAAGCTTTCTTT